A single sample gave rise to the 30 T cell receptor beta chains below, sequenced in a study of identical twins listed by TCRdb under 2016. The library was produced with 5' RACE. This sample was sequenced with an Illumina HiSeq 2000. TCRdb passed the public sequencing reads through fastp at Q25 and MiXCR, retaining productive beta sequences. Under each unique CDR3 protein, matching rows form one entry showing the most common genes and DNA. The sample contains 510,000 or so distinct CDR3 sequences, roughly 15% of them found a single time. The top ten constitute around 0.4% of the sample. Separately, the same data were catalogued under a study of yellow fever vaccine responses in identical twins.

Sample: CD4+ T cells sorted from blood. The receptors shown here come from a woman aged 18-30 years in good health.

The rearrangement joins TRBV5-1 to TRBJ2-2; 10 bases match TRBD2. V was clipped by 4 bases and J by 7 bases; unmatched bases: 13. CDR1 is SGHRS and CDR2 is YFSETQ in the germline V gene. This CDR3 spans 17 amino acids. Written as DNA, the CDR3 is TGCGCCAGCAGCCCCCCTGAGCGGGGGGGCCAAGGCGGGGAGCTGTTTTTT. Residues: CASSPPERGGQGGELFF. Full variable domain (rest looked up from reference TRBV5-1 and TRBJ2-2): KAGVTQTPRYLIKTRGQQVTLSCSPISGHRSVSWYQQTPGQGLQFLFEYFSETQRNKGNFPGRFSGRQFSNSRSEMNVSTLELGDSALYLCASSPPERGGQGGELFFGEGSRLTVL.

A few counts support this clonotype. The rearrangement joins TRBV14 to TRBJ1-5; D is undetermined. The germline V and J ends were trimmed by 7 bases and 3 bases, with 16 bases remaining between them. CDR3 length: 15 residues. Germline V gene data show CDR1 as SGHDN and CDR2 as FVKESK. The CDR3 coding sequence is TGTGCCAGCACATGTGAAGGGCGGTACAATCAGCCCCAGCATTTT. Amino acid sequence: CASTCEGRYNQPQHF. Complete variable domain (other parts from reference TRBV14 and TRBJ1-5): EAGVTQFPSHSVIEKGQTVTLRCDPISGHDNLYWYRRVMGKEIKFLLHFVKESKQDESGMPNNRFLAERTGGTYSTLKVQPAELEDSGVYFCASTCEGRYNQPQHFGDGTRLSIL.

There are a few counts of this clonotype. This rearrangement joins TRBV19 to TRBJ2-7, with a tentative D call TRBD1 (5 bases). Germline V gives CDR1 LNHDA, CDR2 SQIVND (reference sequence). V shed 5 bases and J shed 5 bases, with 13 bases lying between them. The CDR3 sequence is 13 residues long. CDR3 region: CASSPKGVHEQYV. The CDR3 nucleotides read TGTGCCAGTAGTCCAAAAGGGGTCCACGAGCAGTACGTC.

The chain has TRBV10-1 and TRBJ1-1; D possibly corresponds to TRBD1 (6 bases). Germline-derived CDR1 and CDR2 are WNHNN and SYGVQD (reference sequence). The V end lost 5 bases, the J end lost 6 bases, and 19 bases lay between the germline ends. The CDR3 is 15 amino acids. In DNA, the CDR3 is TGCGCCAGCAGTTCGGCAACAGGGATTTCCGCTGAAGCTTTCTTT. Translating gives CASSSATGISAEAFF.

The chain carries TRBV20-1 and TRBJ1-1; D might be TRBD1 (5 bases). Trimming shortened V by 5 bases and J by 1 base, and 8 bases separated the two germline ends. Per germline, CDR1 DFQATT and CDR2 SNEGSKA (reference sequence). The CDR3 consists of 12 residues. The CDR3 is CSAHTGNTEAFF. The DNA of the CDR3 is TGCAGTGCTCATACAGGGAACACTGAAGCTTTCTTT.

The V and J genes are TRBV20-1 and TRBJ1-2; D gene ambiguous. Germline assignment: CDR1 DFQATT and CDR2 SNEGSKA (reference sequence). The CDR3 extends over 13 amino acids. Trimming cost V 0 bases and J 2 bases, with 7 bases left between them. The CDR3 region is CSARDQENYGYTF. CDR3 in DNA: TGCAGTGCTAGAGATCAAGAAAACTATGGCTACACCTTC.

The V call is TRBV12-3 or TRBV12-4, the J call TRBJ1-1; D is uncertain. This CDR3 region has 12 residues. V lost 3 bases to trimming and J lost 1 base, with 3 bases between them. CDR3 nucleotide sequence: TGTGCCAGCAGTTTTACGAACACTGAAGCTTTCTTT. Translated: CASSFTNTEAFF.

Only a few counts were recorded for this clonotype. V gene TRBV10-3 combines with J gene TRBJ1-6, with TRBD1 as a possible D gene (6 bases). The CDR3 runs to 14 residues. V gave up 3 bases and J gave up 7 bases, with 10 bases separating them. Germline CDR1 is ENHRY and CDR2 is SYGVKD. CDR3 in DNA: TGTGCCATCAGTGAAAGGACAGCGAATTCACCCCTCCACTTT. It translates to CAISERTANSPLHF.

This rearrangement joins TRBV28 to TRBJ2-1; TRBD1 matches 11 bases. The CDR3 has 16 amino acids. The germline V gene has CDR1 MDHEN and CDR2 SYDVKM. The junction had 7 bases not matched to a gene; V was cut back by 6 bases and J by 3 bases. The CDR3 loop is CASSPQGQGVYNEQFF. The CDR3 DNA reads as TGTGCCAGCAGCCCCCAGGGACAGGGGGTCTACAATGAGCAGTTCTTC.

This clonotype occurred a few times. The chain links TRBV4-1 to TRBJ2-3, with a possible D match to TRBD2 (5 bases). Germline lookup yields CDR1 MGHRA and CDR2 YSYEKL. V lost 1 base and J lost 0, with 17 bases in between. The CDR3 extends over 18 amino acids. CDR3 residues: CASSQGEGAPTSTDTQYF. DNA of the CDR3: TGCGCCAGCAGCCAAGGAGAGGGCGCGCCGACTAGCACAGATACGCAGTATTTT.

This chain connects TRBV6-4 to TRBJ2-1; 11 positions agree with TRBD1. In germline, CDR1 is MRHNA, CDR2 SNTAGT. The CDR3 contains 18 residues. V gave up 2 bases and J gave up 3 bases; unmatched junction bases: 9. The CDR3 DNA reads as TGTGCCAGCAGTGACCGGTGGGACAGGGGGGGAAACTACAATGAGCAGTTCTTC. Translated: CASSDRWDRGGNYNEQFF.

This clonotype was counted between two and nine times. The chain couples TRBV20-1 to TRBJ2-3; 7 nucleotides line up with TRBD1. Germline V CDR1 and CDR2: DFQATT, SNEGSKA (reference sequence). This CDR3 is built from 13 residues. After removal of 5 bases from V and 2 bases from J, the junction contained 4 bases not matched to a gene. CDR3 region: CSAFTGVTDTQYF. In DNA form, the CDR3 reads TGCAGTGCTTTTACAGGGGTCACAGATACGCAGTATTTT.

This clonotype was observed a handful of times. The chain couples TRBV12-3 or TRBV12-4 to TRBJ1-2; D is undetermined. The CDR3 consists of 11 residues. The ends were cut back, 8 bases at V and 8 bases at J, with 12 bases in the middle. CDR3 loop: CASGMSRGYTF. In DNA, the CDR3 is TGTGCCAGCGGCATGTCTCGGGGCTACACCTTC.

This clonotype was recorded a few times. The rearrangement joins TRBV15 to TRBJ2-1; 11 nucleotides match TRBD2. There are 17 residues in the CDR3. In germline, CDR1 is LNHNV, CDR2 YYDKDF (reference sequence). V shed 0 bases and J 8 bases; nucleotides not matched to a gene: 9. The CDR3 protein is CATSRDLIAGGPDEQFF. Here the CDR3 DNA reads TGTGCCACCAGCAGAGATCTAATAGCGGGAGGGCCAGATGAGCAGTTCTTC. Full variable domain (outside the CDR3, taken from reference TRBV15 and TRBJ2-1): DAMVIQNPRYQVTQFGKPVTLSCSQTLNHNVMYWYQQKSSQAPKLLFHYYDKDFNNEADTPDNFQSRRPNTSFCFLDIRSPGLGDTAMYLCATSRDLIAGGPDEQFFGPGTRLTVL.

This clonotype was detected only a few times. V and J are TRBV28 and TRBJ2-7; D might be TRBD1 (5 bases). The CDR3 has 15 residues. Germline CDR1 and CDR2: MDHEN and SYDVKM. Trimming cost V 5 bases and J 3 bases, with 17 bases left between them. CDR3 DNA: TGTGCCAGCAGTGCCGGACACCCCGTCTACTACGAGCAGTACGTC. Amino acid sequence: CASSAGHPVYYEQYV.

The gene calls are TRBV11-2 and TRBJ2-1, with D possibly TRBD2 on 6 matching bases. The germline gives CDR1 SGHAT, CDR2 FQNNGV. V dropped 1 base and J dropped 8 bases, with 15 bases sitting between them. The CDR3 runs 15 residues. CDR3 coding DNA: TGTGCCAGCAGCTTAGTCTCCGGGAGTCAGTATGAGCAGTTCTTC. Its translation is CASSLVSGSQYEQFF.

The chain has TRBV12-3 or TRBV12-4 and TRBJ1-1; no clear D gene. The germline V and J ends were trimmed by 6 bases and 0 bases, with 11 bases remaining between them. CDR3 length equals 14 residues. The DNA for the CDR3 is TGTGCCAGCAGCCCCCCGACGGTGAACACTGAAGCTTTCTTT. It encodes CASSPPTVNTEAFF.

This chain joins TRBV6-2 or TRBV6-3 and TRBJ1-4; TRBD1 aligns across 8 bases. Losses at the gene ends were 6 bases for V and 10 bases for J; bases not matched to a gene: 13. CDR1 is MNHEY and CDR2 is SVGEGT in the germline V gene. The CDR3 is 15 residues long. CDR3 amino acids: CASSRRQGISVKLFF. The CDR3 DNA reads TGTGCCAGCAGCCGGCGACAGGGGATAAGTGTAAAACTGTTTTTT.

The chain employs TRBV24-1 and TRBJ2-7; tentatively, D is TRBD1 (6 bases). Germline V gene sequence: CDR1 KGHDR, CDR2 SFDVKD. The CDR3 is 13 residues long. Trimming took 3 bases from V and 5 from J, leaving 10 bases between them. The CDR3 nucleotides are TGTGCCACCAGTGATCAAGGACAGAACGAGCAGTACTTC. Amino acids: CATSDQGQNEQYF.

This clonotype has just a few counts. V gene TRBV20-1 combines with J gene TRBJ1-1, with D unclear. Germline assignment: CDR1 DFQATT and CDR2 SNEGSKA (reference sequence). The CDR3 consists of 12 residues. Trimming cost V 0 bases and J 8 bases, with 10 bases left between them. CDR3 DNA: TGCAGTGCTAGAGATCTAGGTCCAGAAGCTTTCTTT. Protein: CSARDLGPEAFF.

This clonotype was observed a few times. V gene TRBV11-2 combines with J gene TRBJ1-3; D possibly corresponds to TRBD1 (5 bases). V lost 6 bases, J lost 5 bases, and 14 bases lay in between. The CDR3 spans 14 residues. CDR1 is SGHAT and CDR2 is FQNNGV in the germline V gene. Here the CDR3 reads CASRKAGERNTIYF. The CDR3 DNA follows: TGTGCCAGCAGAAAGGCGGGGGAAAGAAACACCATATATTTT.

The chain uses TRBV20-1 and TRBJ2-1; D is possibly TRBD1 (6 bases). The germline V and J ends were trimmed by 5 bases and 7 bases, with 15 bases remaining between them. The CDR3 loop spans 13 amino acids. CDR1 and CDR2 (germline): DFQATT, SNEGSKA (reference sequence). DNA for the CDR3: TGCAGTGCTGGGGCAGGGGTGGGAAATGAGCAGTTCTTC. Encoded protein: CSAGAGVGNEQFF.

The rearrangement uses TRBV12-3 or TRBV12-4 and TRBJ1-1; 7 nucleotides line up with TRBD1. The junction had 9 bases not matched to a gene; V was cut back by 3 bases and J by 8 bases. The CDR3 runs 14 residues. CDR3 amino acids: CASSFVVETGEAFF. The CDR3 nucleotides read TGTGCCAGCAGTTTTGTCGTCGAGACAGGGGAAGCTTTCTTT.

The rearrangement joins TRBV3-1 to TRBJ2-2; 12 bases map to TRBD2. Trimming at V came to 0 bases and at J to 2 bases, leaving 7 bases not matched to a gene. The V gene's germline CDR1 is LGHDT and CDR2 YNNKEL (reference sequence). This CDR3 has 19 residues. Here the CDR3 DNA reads TGTGCCAGCAGCCAAGATCAGACTAGCGGGGGCCGTAACACCGGGGAGCTGTTTTTT. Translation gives CASSQDQTSGGRNTGELFF. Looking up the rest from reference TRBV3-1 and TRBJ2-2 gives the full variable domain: DTAVSQTPKYLVTQMGNDKSIKCEQNLGHDTMYWYKQDSKKFLKIMFSYNNKELIINETVPNRFSPKSPDKAHLNLHINSLELGDSAVYFCASSQDQTSGGRNTGELFFGEGSRLTVL.

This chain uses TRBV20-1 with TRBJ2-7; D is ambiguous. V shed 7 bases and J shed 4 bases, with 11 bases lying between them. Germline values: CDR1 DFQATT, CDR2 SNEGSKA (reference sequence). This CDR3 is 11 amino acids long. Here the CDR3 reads CSDPTPYEQYV. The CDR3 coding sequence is TGCAGTGACCCAACCCCTTACGAGCAGTACGTC.

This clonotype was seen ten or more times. The CDR3 nucleotides read TGCGCCAGCAGCTTGGTAACTAGCGGCTACGAGCAGTACTTC. The encoded protein is CASSLVTSGYEQYF. The rearrangement uses TRBV5-1 and TRBJ2-7; 8 bases fit TRBD2. J gave up 3 bases and V 0 bases, and 2 bases lay outside the gene matches. Germline loops: CDR1 SGHRS, CDR2 YFSETQ. The CDR3 sequence is 14 residues long.

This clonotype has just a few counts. The CDR3 protein is CASSHPGYQETQYF. The CDR3, as DNA: TGCGCCAGCAGCCACCCGGGATACCAAGAGACCCAGTACTTC. This chain links TRBV5-1 with TRBJ2-5; D might be TRBD2 (5 bases). The CDR3 totals 14 residues. Germline V lookup: CDR1 SGHRS, CDR2 YFSETQ. Trimming removed 4 bases from V and 0 bases from J, with 10 bases in between.

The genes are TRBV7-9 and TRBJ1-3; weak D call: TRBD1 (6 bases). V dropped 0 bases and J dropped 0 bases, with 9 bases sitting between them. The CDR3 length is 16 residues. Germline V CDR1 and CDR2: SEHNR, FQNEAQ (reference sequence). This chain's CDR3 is CASSLAPGASGNTIYF. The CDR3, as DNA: TGTGCCAGCAGCTTAGCTCCGGGGGCCTCTGGAAACACCATATATTTT.

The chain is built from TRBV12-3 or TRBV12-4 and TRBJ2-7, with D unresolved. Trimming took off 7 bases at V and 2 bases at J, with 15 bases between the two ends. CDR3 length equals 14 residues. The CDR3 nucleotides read TGTGCCAGCACCTATCCGGTGGATACCTACGAGCAGTACTTC. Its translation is CASTYPVDTYEQYF.

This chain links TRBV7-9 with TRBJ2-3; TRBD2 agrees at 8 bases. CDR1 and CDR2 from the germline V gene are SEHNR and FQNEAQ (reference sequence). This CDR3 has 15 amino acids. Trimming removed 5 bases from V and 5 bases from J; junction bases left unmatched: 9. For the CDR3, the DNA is TGTGCCAGCAGCATCGCAGCGGGAGTTAAAGATACGCAGTATTTT. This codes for CASSIAAGVKDTQYF.